The rows below give T cell receptor beta chains drawn from one sample of a study of beta chain features in type 1 diabetes. Assay: immunoSEQ multiplex PCR; the TCRdb copy retains only in-frame clones and omits some. The sample yields 95,000 to 150,000 clones, about 16% seen once. The sequenced material came from central memory CD4+ T cells from blood. Every receptor here comes from a man aged 25-45 years with type 1 diabetes. CDR3s leave out the opening cysteine and the closing phenylalanine or tryptophan.

j_gene,v_gene,CDR3aa
TRBJ2-1,TRBV7-2,ASSLAGQGYNEQF
TRBJ1-6,TRBV4-3,ASSQGARGYSPLH
TRBJ2-3,TRBV7-9,ASSLAVTDTQY
TRBJ1-4,TRBV28,ASSLNRGLKLF
TRBJ1-5,TRBV27,ASSLSSNGNQPQH
TRBJ2-3,TRBV30,AWNGQARTDTQY
TRBJ1-1,TRBV25-1,ASGRDINTEAF
TRBJ2-3,TRBV5-4,ASSSSGGSTDTQY
TRBJ2-1,TRBV7-3,ASSLGPSGAYNEQF
TRBJ1-5,TRBV5-1,ASSLEAGPNQPQH
TRBJ1-3,TRBV19,ASSLEGLSSGNTIY
TRBJ2-1,TRBV5-1,ASSSNPTSYNEQF
TRBJ2-1,TRBV5-1,ASSTYPDTGNEQF
TRBJ2-5,TRBV12-5,ASGFGGTAKY
TRBJ2-1,TRBV29-1,SVEDEQF
TRBJ2-6,TRBV11-3,ASSPRGHGANVLT
TRBJ2-2,TRBV7-9,ASSWTQGLGGELF
TRBJ1-1,TRBV29-1,SARDQINTEAF
TRBJ1-1,TRBV29-1,SVEGQPNTEAF
TRBJ1-2,TRBV28,ASSLRVAFTVNYGYT
TRBJ1-1,TRBV29-1,SVVVGLNTEAF
TRBJ1-2,TRBV7-8,ASSLTPADRNYGYT
TRBJ2-1,TRBV4-2,ASSQEGTNYNEQF
TRBJ1-4,TRBV4-2,ASSRTRGEGRSEKLF
TRBJ1-1,TRBV19,VTSSHRANTEAF
TRBJ1-6,TRBV28,ASSLQGTDHH
TRBJ2-5,TRBV9,ASSVGGQGQETQY
TRBJ2-3,TRBV4-2,ASSRGPDSGGPNTQY
TRBJ2-1,TRBV30,AWNVRFSSYNEQF
TRBJ2-7,TRBV5-1,ASSLASTYEQY
TRBJ2-5,TRBV7-2,ASSLAIGETQY
TRBJ2-3,TRBV19,ASRTLPTDTQY
TRBJ2-2,TRBV29-1,SVEGQGLAGELF
TRBJ2-7,TRBV7-2,ASSPGQGVYEQY
TRBJ1-4,TRBV7-2,ASSTHTDEKLF
TRBJ2-3,TRBV11-2,ASSSARQGQDTDTQY
TRBJ1-2,TRBV7-2,ASSLQGNGYT
TRBJ1-2,TRBV5-6,ASSAGGPSLGYGYT
TRBJ1-6,TRBV6-5,ASSYQGEGSPLH
TRBJ2-7,TRBV5-1,ASSPGGNEQY
TRBJ2-2,TRBV4-2,ASSQGIAGERVF
TRBJ2-2,TRBV14,ASSLTVGELF
TRBJ2-6,TRBV7-2,ASSTSGGASGANVLT
TRBJ2-1,TRBV19,ASSIVTRGLGGNEQF
TRBJ2-7,TRBV19,ASMKVGASEQY
TRBJ2-7,TRBV10-3,AISESRASGGIYEQY
TRBJ2-5,TRBV9,ASSFSPTETQETQY
TRBJ2-7,TRBV6-6,ASGQTRAYEQY
TRBJ2-3,TRBV4-3,ASSQAGGGTDTQY
TRBJ2-5,TRBV7-9,ASRPKLTGEETQY
TRBJ2-3,TRBV7-2,ASSSVYPGQVLDTQY
TRBJ1-2,TRBV4-1,ASSQEVTGARGYT